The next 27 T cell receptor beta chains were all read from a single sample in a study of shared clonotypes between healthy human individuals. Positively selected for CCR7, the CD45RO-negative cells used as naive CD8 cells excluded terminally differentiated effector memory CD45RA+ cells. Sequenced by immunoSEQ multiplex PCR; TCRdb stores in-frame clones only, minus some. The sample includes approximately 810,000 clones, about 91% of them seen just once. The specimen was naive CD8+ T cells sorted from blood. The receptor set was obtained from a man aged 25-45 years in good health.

The CDR3 loop reads CATSRLTGGYDQETQYF. The CDR3, as DNA: TGTGCCACCAGCAGATTAACGGGGGGGTATGACCAAGAGACCCAGTACTTC. The chain has TRBV15 and TRBJ2-5; 8 nucleotides agree with TRBD2. V shed 2 bases and J 0 bases; nucleotides not matched to a gene: 8. Germline V gene data show CDR1 as LNHNV and CDR2 as YYDKDF (reference sequence). The CDR3 is made up of 17 amino acids.

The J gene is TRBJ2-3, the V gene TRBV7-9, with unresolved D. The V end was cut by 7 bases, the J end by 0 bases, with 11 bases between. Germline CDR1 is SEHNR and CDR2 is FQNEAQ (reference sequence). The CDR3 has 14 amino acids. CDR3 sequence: CASTSPTSTDTQYF. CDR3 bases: TGTGCCAGCACCTCGCCGACGAGCACAGATACGCAGTATTTT.

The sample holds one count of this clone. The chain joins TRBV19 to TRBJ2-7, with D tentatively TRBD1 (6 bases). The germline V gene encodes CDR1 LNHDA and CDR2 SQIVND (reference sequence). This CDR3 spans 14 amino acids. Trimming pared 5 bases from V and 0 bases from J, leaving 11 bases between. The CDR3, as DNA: TGTGCCAGTAGTCCGACAGGATACTCCTACGAGCAGTACTTC. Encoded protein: CASSPTGYSYEQYF.

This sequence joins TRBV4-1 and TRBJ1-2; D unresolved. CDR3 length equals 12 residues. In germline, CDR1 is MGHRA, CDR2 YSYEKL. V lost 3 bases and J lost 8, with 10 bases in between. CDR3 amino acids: CASSHRDRGYTF. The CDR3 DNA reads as TGCGCCAGCAGCCATAGGGATCGGGGCTACACCTTC.

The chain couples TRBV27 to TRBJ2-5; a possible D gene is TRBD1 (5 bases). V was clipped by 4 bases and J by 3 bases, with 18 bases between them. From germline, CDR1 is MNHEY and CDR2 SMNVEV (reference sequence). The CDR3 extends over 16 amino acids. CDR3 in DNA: TGTGCCAGCAGTTCACGACAGATCCGCTTCAAAGAGACCCAGTACTTC. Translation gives CASSSRQIRFKETQYF.

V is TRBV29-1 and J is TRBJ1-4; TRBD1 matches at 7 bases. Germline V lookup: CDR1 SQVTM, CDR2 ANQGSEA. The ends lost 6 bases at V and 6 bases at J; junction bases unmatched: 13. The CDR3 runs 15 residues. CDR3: CSVNDRDDGDEKLFF. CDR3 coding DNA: TGCAGCGTGAACGACAGGGACGATGGGGATGAAAAACTGTTTTTT.

CDR3 amino acids: CASSPLRGSGSYTDTQYF. CDR3 DNA: TGTGCCAGCAGCCCTCTTAGGGGGAGCGGTTCTTACACAGATACGCAGTATTTT. V is TRBV14 and J is TRBJ2-3, with D maybe TRBD1 (6 bases). The CDR3 spans 18 residues. Between the trimmed V and J ends, which lost 4 bases and 2 bases, there was a span of 22 bases. The germline V gene has CDR1 SGHDN and CDR2 FVKESK.

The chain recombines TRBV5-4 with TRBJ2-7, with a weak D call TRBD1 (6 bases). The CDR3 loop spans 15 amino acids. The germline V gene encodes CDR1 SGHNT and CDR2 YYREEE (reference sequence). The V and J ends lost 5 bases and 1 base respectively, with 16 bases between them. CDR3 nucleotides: TGTGCCAGCAGACCGGAGCTAGGGACATCCTACGAGCAGTACTTC. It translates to CASRPELGTSYEQYF. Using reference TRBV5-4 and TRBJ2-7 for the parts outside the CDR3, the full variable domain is ETGVTQSPTHLIKTRGQQVTLRCSSQSGHNTVSWYQQALGQGPQFIFQYYREEENGRGNFPPRFSGLQFPNYSSELNVNALELDDSALYLCASRPELGTSYEQYFGPGTRLTVT.

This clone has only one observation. Here the CDR3 DNA reads TGTGCCAGCAGCTTAGCGGGTACCTACGAGCAGTACTTC. Translated, it gives CASSLAGTYEQYF. The chain links TRBV7-8 to TRBJ2-7; D ambiguous. Germline V gene lookup returns CDR1 SGHVS and CDR2 FQNEAQ. V lost 0 bases and J lost 2, with 5 bases in between. This CDR3 has 13 amino acids.

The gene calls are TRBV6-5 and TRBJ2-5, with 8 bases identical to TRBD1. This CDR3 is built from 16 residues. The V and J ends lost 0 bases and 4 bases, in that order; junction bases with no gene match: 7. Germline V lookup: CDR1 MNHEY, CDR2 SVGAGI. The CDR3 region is CASSYSTGVIGETQYF. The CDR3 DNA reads TGTGCCAGCAGTTACTCGACAGGGGTGATAGGAGAGACCCAGTACTTC.

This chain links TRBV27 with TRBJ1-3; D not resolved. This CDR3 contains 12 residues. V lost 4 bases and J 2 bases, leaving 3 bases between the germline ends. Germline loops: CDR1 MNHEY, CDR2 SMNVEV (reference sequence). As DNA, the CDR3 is TGTGCCAGCAGTTCACCTGGAAACACCATATATTTT. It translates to CASSSPGNTIYF.

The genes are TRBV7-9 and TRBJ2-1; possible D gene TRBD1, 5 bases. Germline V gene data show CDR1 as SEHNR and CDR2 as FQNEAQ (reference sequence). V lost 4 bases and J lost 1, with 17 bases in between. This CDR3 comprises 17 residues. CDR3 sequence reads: CASSSIRAYLSYNEQFF. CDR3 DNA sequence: TGTGCCAGCAGCTCAATCAGGGCCTACCTATCCTACAATGAGCAGTTCTTC. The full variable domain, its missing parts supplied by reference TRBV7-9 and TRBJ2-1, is DTGVSQNPRHKITKRGQNVTFRCDPISEHNRLYWYRQTLGQGPEFLTYFQNEAQLEKSRLLSDRFSAERPKGSFSTLEIQRTEQGDSAMYLCASSSIRAYLSYNEQFFGPGTRLTVL.

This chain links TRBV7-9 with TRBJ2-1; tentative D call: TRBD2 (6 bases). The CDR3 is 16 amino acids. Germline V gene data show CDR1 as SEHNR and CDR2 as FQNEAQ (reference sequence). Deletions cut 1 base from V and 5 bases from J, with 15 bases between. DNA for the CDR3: TGTGCCAGCAGCTTAGTCGTTAGCGGTCTTCACAATGAGCAGTTCTTC. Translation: CASSLVVSGLHNEQFF.

The CDR3 coding sequence is TGTGCCAGCAAACCCGCAGGGGGAATCTCCTACGAGCAGTACTTC. This sequence encodes CASKPAGGISYEQYF. V is TRBV27 and J is TRBJ2-7; 7 bases fit TRBD1. The V gene end was trimmed by 7 bases and the J gene end by 0 bases; junction bases not matched to a gene: 9. Germline V gene lookup returns CDR1 MNHEY and CDR2 SMNVEV (reference sequence). There are 15 residues in the CDR3.

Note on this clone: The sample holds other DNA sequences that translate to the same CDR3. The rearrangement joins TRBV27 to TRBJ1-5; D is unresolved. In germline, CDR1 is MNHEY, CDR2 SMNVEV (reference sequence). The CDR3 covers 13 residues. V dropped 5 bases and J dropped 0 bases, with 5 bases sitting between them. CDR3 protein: CASSAYSNQPQHF. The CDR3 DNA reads TGTGCCAGCAGTGCATATAGCAATCAGCCCCAGCATTTT.

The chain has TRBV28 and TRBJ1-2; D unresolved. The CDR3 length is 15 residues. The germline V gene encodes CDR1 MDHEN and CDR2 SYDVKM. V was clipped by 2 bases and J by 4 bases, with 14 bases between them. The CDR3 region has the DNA TGTGCCAGCAGTTTAGTTGCCAGACCGAGCTATGGCTACACCTTC. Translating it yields CASSLVARPSYGYTF.

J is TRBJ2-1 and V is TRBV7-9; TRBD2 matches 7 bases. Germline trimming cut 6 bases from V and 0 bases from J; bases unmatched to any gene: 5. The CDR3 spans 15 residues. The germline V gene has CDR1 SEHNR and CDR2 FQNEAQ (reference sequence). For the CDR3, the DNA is TGTGCCAGCAGTGGCCTAGCGGACTCCTACAATGAGCAGTTCTTC. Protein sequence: CASSGLADSYNEQFF.

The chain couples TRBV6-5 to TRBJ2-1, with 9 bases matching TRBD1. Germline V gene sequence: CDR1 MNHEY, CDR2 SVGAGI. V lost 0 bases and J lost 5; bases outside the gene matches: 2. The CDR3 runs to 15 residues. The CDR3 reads CASSYSGQGHNEQFF. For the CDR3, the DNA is TGTGCCAGCAGTTACTCGGGACAGGGACACAATGAGCAGTTCTTC.

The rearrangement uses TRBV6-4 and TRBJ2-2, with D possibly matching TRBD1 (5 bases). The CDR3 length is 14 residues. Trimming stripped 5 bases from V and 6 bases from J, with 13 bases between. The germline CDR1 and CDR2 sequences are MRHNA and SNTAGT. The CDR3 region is CASSHRILAGELFF. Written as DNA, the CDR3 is TGTGCCAGCAGTCACAGGATCCTGGCCGGGGAGCTGTTTTTT.

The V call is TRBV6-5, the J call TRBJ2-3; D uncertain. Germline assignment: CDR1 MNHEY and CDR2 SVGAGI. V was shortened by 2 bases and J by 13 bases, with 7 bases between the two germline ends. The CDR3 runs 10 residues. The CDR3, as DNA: TGTGCCAGCAGTTACCCCCCCAAGTATTTT. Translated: CASSYPPKYF.

Here the CDR3 reads CASSLRSLGGERTDTQYF. Written as DNA, the CDR3 is TGCGCCAGCAGTCTCAGGTCTTTGGGCGGAGAACGAACAGATACGCAGTATTTT. V and J are TRBV23-1 and TRBJ2-3; D is unclear. TRBV23-1 is noted as an ORF with a role that remains uncertain. CDR3 length: 18 amino acids. The V and J ends lost 4 bases and 3 bases respectively, with 23 bases between them.

CDR3 bases: TGTGCCAGCAGTTTGGGAGGGGGTTCCGAGCAGTACTTC. Protein sequence: CASSLGGGSEQYF. This sequence joins TRBV27 and TRBJ2-7, with D perhaps matching TRBD2 (7 bases). Germline assignment: CDR1 MNHEY and CDR2 SMNVEV (reference sequence). The V end lost 3 bases, the J end lost 6 bases, and 12 bases lay between the germline ends. This CDR3 has 13 residues.

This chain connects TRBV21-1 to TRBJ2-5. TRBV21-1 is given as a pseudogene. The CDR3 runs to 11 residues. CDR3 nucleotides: TGTGCCAGCAGCAAGGAAGAGACCCAGTACTTC. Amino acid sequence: CASSKEETQYF.

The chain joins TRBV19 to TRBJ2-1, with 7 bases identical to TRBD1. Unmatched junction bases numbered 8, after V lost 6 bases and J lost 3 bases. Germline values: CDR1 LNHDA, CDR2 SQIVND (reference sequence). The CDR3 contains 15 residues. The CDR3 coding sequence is TGTGCCAGTAGCTTACAGGGGCAGAACTACAATGAGCAGTTCTTC. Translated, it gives CASSLQGQNYNEQFF.

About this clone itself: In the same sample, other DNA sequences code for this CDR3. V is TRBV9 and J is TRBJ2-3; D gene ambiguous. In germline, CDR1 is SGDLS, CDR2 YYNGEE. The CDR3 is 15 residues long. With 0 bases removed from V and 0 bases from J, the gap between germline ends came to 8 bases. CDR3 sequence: CASSVGLPSTDTQYF. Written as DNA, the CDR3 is TGTGCCAGCAGCGTAGGTCTCCCCAGCACAGATACGCAGTATTTT. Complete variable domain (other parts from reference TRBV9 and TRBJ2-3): DSGVTQTPKHLITATGQRVTLRCSPRSGDLSVYWYQQSLDQGLQFLIQYYNGEERAKGNILERFSAQQFPDLHSELNLSSLELGDSALYFCASSVGLPSTDTQYFGPGTRLTVL.

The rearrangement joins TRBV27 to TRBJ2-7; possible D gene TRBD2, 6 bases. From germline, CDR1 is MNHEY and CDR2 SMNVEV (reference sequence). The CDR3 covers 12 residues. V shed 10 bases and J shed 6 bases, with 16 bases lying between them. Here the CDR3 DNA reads TGTGCCACCTGGGACTGGCCGACCGAGCAGTACTTC. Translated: CATWDWPTEQYF.

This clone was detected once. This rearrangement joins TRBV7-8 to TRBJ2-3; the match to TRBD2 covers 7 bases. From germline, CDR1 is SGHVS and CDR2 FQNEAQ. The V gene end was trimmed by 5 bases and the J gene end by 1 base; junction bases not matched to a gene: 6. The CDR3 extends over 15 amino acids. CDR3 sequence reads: CASSPSAGGTDTQYF. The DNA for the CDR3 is TGTGCCAGCAGCCCCTCGGCGGGAGGCACAGATACGCAGTATTTT.